This TCR beta chain was retrieved from a study of blood T cell repertoires in COVID-19. Study-level background: Samples of COVID-19 (acute and convalescent) were obtained from the United States, Italy and Spain. The cDNA or gDNA used as material had been derived from T cells, B-cell-depleted T cells, or PBMCs.

In the original analysis: By means of reference gene primer amplification, nucleated cell counts were estimated. Data came from immunoSEQ multiplex PCR; TCRdb stores just in-frame clones and leaves some out. V and J calls and clone size are given by that table; D and trimming were obtained from the DNA. This sample carries under 100,000 clones, 80% to 90% of them seen once, and the ten largest clones take roughly a sixth. Trimming left V 3 bases short and J 10 bases short, with 10 bases between. Per the germline V gene, CDR1 is SGHDN and CDR2 is FVKESK. There are 13 residues in the CDR3. The clonotype originates from a human donor in a cohort sampled during active COVID-19. This chain joins TRBV14 and TRBJ1-6, with unresolved D. The sample was peripheral blood. The CDR3 reads CASSQTSYSPLHF. As DNA, the CDR3 is TGTGCCAGCAGCCAGACTAGTTACTCACCCCTCCACTTT.